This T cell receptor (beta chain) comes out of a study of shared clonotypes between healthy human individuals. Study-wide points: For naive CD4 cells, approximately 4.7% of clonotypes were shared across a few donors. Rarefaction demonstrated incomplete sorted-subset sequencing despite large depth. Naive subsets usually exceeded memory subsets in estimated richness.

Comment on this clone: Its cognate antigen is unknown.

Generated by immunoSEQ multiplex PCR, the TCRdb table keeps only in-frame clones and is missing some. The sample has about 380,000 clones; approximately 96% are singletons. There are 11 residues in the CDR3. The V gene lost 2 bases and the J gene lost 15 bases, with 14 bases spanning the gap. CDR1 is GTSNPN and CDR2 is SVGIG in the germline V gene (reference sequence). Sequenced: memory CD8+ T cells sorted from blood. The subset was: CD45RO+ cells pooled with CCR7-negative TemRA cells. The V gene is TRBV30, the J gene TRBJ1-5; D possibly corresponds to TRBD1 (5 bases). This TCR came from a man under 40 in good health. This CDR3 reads CAWSHTGGVHF. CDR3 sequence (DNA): TGTGCCTGGAGTCATACAGGCGGCGTGCATTTT. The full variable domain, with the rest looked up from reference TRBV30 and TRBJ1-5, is SQTIHQWPATLVQPVGSPLSLECTVEGTSNPNLYWYRQAAGRGLQLLFYSVGIGQISSEVPQNLSASRPQDRQFILSSKKLLLSDSGFYLCAWSHTGGVHFGDGTRLSIL.